The 25 T cell receptor beta chains below all came from one sample that was sequenced in a study of vaccination and CD4 T cells after COVID-19. Their recognized antigens are unknown. Sequence data for DNA of cultured CD4+ T cells were generated by the Oncomine TCR Beta short-read assay. TCRdb passed the PCR reads through MiXCR, listing each CDR3 protein once. Found here are more than 20,000 distinct CDR3 sequences, under 55% of them singletons; the top ten hold approximately 4.5%. Treatment: 10-day PBMC culture with coronavirus spike peptide pools or control peptides (ViraFEST assay). The material sequenced was CD4+ T cells from blood, cultured in vitro. The receptors were sampled from a human donor who had recovered from COVID-19.

Only a few counts were recorded for this clonotype. The chain combines TRBV20-1 with TRBJ1-5; possibly TRBD1 for D (6 bases). The CDR3 runs to 15 residues. The ends were cut back, 6 bases at V and 2 bases at J, with 17 bases in the middle. CDR1 is DFQATT, CDR2 SNEGSKA, per germline (reference sequence). The CDR3 is CSASRQELGNQPQHF. For the CDR3, the DNA is TGCAGTGCCAGCCGACAGGAGTTGGGCAATCAGCCCCAGCATTTT.

This chain uses TRBV19 with TRBJ2-3; D is perhaps TRBD1 or TRBD2 (5 bases each). CDR1 and CDR2 from the germline V gene are LNHDA and SQIVND (reference sequence). CDR3 length equals 16 residues. V lost 5 bases to trimming and J lost 0 bases, with 15 bases between them. The CDR3 nucleotides read TGTGCCAGTAGTCTTATTAGGGACCCTAGCACAGATACGCAGTATTTT. Residues: CASSLIRDPSTDTQYF.

This chain uses TRBV19 with TRBJ2-1; 7 bases agree with TRBD2. Germline values: CDR1 LNHDA, CDR2 SQIVND (reference sequence). The ends lost 4 bases at V and 5 bases at J; junction bases unmatched: 5. The CDR3 runs 14 residues. CDR3 loop: CASSSSAGNNEQFF. The CDR3 DNA reads as TGTGCCAGTAGTAGCTCAGCGGGGAACAATGAGCAGTTCTTC.

This clonotype has a handful of counts. V usage is TRBV20-1 and J usage is TRBJ1-4; 8 bases match TRBD1. Germline V CDR1 and CDR2: DFQATT, SNEGSKA (reference sequence). With 6 bases clipped from V and 4 bases from J, the junction kept 7 bases outside the gene matches. The CDR3 extends over 14 amino acids. The CDR3 nucleotides are TGCAGTGCCCCCAGGACAGGGTTTAATGAAAAACTGTTTTTT. This sequence encodes CSAPRTGFNEKLFF.

V usage is TRBV6-5 and J usage is TRBJ1-2; TRBD1 matches at 7 bases. The CDR3 has 14 residues. The J segment lost 8 bases and the V segment lost 0 bases, leaving 6 bases of the junction unmatched. Germline CDR1 and CDR2: MNHEY and SVGAGI. CDR3 sequence: CASSYSDREGGYTF. CDR3 sequence (DNA): TGTGCCAGCAGTTACTCTGACAGGGAGGGAGGCTACACCTTC.

The gene calls are TRBV2 and TRBJ1-1, with D uncertain. The CDR3 spans 15 residues. Germline V gene sequence: CDR1 SNHLY, CDR2 FYNNEI. Trimming removed 3 bases from V and 4 bases from J, with 15 bases in between. CDR3 loop: CASSESSQKVTEAFF. CDR3 sequence (DNA): TGTGCCAGCAGTGAGAGCTCACAGAAGGTCACTGAAGCTTTCTTT.

The chain joins TRBV6-2 or TRBV6-3 to TRBJ1-2; 10 bases fit TRBD1. The CDR3 runs 13 residues. Germline-derived CDR1 and CDR2 are MNHEY and SVGEGT. V lost 7 bases to trimming and J lost 6 bases; unmatched junction nucleotides: 5. CDR3 DNA: TGTGCCAGCACGCTGGACAGGGGGGATGGCTACACCTTC. This codes for CASTLDRGDGYTF.

CDR3 coding DNA: TGTGCCAGCTCCCTTAAGAACCAAGAGACCCAGTACTTC. Translation gives CASSLKNQETQYF. This chain connects TRBV18 to TRBJ2-5; no clear D. V was shortened by 6 bases and J by 0 bases, with 8 bases between the two germline ends. The CDR3 is 13 amino acids. Germline V gene sequence: CDR1 KGHSH, CDR2 LQKENI.

This clonotype appeared a few times. The chain recombines TRBV6-1 with TRBJ2-4; possible D gene TRBD2, 6 bases. This CDR3 is 16 amino acids long. Per germline, CDR1 MNHNS and CDR2 SASEGT. With 7 bases removed from V and 0 bases from J, the gap between germline ends came to 16 bases. The CDR3 DNA reads TGTGCCAGCACCTCGGGACTGGGACTAGCCAAAAACATTCAGTACTTC. It yields the protein CASTSGLGLAKNIQYF.

The V gene is TRBV20-1, the J gene TRBJ2-3; 8 bases fit TRBD2. In germline, CDR1 is DFQATT, CDR2 SNEGSKA (reference sequence). V shed 6 bases, J shed 5 bases, and the junction held 10 bases outside the gene matches. This CDR3 has 14 amino acids. CDR3 sequence (DNA): TGCAGTGCCACCGTAGCGGGGAGGAGAGATACGCAGTATTTT. This codes for CSATVAGRRDTQYF.

This chain links TRBV7-9 with TRBJ2-3, with TRBD1 matching over 9 bases. CDR1 SEHNR and CDR2 FQNEAQ come from the germline V gene (reference sequence). The CDR3 has 15 amino acids. V was clipped by 7 bases and J by 3 bases; unmatched bases: 8. CDR3 nucleotides: TGTGCCAGCATGCCGGGGACAGGGTTGACAGATACGCAGTATTTT. Residues: CASMPGTGLTDTQYF.

V usage is TRBV11-3 and J usage is TRBJ2-1; D is ambiguous. CDR1 is SGHNT, CDR2 YENEEA, per germline. The CDR3 contains 14 residues. V dropped 1 base and J dropped 6 bases, with 10 bases sitting between them. The CDR3 DNA is TGTGCCAGCAGCTTAGTACGGGCAGGCAATGAGCAGTTCTTC. This encodes CASSLVRAGNEQFF.

This clonotype showed up just a few times. V gene TRBV10-1 combines with J gene TRBJ2-7; possible D gene TRBD2, 6 bases. The CDR3 spans 16 residues. Trimming left V 3 bases short and J 0 bases short, with 15 bases between. Germline CDR1 WNHNN, CDR2 SYGVQD (reference sequence). CDR3 DNA: TGCGCCAGCAGTGATAAAGGAGGGCCAGGCTCCTACGAGCAGTACTTC. Translation gives CASSDKGGPGSYEQYF.

This chain connects TRBV7-2 to TRBJ2-1; D gene uncertain. Germline values: CDR1 SGHTA, CDR2 FQGNSA. The CDR3 consists of 13 residues. V was shortened by 1 base and J by 8 bases, with 9 bases between the two germline ends. CDR3 sequence: CASSLEAVDEQFF. The CDR3 region has the DNA TGTGCCAGCAGCTTAGAGGCGGTTGATGAGCAGTTCTTC.

The table lists this clonotype with a few counts. The V and J genes are TRBV27 and TRBJ1-1, with a weak D call TRBD1 (5 bases). The CDR3 totals 13 residues. Trimming stripped 7 bases from V and 8 bases from J, with 17 bases between. Germline CDR1 and CDR2: MNHEY and SMNVEV (reference sequence). The CDR3 nucleotides are TGTGCCAGCACCCGGAACGGGGGAGCCGAAGCTTTCTTT. Its protein product is CASTRNGGAEAFF.

V usage is TRBV11-2 and J usage is TRBJ2-7, with 12 nucleotides matching TRBD2. Germline lookup yields CDR1 SGHAT and CDR2 FQNNGV. The CDR3 extends over 19 amino acids. V gave up 1 base and J gave up 6 bases; unmatched junction bases: 16. CDR3: CASSLVALAGGGRGSEQYF. Written as DNA, the CDR3 is TGTGCCAGCAGCTTAGTAGCCCTAGCGGGAGGGGGTCGTGGCTCCGAGCAGTACTTC.

This clonotype was found a few times. The chain couples TRBV27 to TRBJ2-2; 10 nucleotides line up with TRBD1. The CDR3 is 16 amino acids. J gave up 5 bases and V 8 bases, and 11 bases lay outside the gene matches. Germline loops: CDR1 MNHEY, CDR2 SMNVEV (reference sequence). The chain's CDR3 is CASGRGDRGRTGELFF. CDR3 bases: TGTGCCAGCGGGCGGGGGGACAGGGGCCGGACCGGGGAGCTGTTTTTT.

This chain joins TRBV12-3 or TRBV12-4 and TRBJ1-2; 9 bases are a match to TRBD1. The junction had 12 bases not matched to a gene; V was cut back by 5 bases and J by 8 bases. The CDR3 is made up of 15 amino acids. The CDR3 sequence is CASSPTGGAPGGYTF. The CDR3 DNA follows: TGTGCCAGCAGTCCCACAGGGGGCGCCCCAGGAGGCTACACCTTC.

This clonotype was seen only once. This chain uses TRBV27 with TRBJ2-1; 10 bases line up with TRBD1. The CDR3 is made up of 15 amino acids. Unmatched junction bases numbered 5, after V lost 5 bases and J lost 4 bases. Germline CDR1 is MNHEY and CDR2 is SMNVEV (reference sequence). The CDR3 nucleotides are TGTGCCAGCAGTCTTGACAGGGGGCTGTACAATGAGCAGTTCTTC. It is translated as CASSLDRGLYNEQFF.

This clonotype showed up just once. The chain uses TRBV30 and TRBJ1-5, with 9 bases aligning to TRBD1. Germline CDR1 and CDR2: GTSNPN and SVGIG (reference sequence). Unmatched junction bases numbered 2, after V lost 2 bases and J lost 6 bases. This CDR3 has 13 amino acids. The CDR3 reads CAWSRQGGQPQHF. Here the CDR3 DNA reads TGTGCCTGGAGTCGACAGGGGGGTCAGCCCCAGCATTTT.

CDR3 nucleotide sequence: TGTGCCAGCAAAGGCGACAGCCACACCGGGGAGCTGTTTTTT. Translating gives CASKGDSHTGELFF. The genes are TRBV25-1 and TRBJ2-2; D is possibly TRBD1 (5 bases). The CDR3 covers 14 residues. CDR1 MGHDK and CDR2 SYGVNS come from the germline V gene. The ends were cut back, 7 bases at V and 3 bases at J, with 12 bases in the middle.

The chain joins TRBV6-1 to TRBJ2-5; tentatively, D is TRBD1 (5 bases). The V end lost 3 bases, the J end lost 2 bases, and 19 bases lay between the germline ends. There are 17 residues in the CDR3. Per germline, CDR1 MNHNS and CDR2 SASEGT. CDR3 amino acids: CASSDSRQSLRQETQYF. CDR3 coding DNA: TGTGCCAGCAGTGATAGTAGACAGTCATTACGGCAAGAGACCCAGTACTTC.

This chain uses TRBV20-1 with TRBJ2-5; 10 bases line up with TRBD2. V trimming: 5 bases; J trimming: 2 bases; junction bases outside the gene matches: 20. This CDR3 has 19 residues. Germline assignment: CDR1 DFQATT and CDR2 SNEGSKA (reference sequence). CDR3 region: CSAPSALVAGGQEQETQYF. The CDR3 DNA is TGCAGTGCTCCCTCCGCCCTCGTAGCGGGAGGACAGGAACAAGAGACCCAGTACTTC.

V gene TRBV7-2 combines with J gene TRBJ2-5; the D gene is possibly TRBD2 (7 bases). V gave up 3 bases and J gave up 4 bases, with 12 bases separating them. Germline-derived CDR1 and CDR2 are SGHTA and FQGNSA. This CDR3 has 14 residues. CDR3 region: CASSFSRGAETQYF. CDR3 sequence (DNA): TGTGCCAGCAGCTTTTCACGGGGGGCAGAGACCCAGTACTTC.

This chain links TRBV20-1 with TRBJ2-7; TRBD2 might be the D (5 bases). The CDR3 runs 14 residues. Germline-derived CDR1 and CDR2 are DFQATT and SNEGSKA (reference sequence). The V gene lost 2 bases and the J gene lost 2 bases, with 13 bases spanning the gap. CDR3 loop: CSARSPGNPYEQYF. The CDR3 DNA reads TGCAGTGCTAGATCTCCGGGAAATCCCTACGAGCAGTACTTC.